These 31 T cell receptor beta chains originate from one sample sequenced in a study of response to subunit inactivated influenza vaccine. TCRdb re-called the RT-PCR reads with MiXCR, one entry per CDR3 protein. The sample has about 780,000 distinct CDR3 sequences, 18% seen once. The material sequenced was PBMCs from blood, taken more than 4 days after vaccination. Source of these receptors: a man aged 50-59 years who received an inactivated influenza vaccine.

The table lists this clonotype with a few counts. This chain links TRBV7-2 with TRBJ2-1; a possible D gene is TRBD2 (5 bases). Germline V lookup: CDR1 SGHTA, CDR2 FQGNSA. The CDR3 loop spans 14 amino acids. The V and J ends lost 3 bases and 5 bases respectively, with 11 bases between them. The CDR3 DNA follows: TGTGCCAGCAGCTTTTCGGGAATCAACAATGAGCAGTTCTTC. Translation: CASSFSGINNEQFF.

This clonotype was seen ten or more times. The chain combines TRBV5-1 with TRBJ2-1; 8 nucleotides agree with TRBD2. Germline CDR1 reads SGHRS; CDR2 reads YFSETQ. V lost 4 bases, J lost 1 base, and 1 base stayed unmatched. The CDR3 is 14 residues long. CDR3 sequence reads: CASSPGGSYNEQFF. CDR3 nucleotides: TGCGCCAGCAGCCCGGGGGGGTCCTACAATGAGCAGTTCTTC.

This clonotype was seen repeatedly, ten times or more. This rearrangement joins TRBV27 to TRBJ2-7, with 7 bases lining up with TRBD2. Trimming cost V 5 bases and J 6 bases; bases outside gene matches: 13. This CDR3 has 15 residues. The germline V gene has CDR1 MNHEY and CDR2 SMNVEV (reference sequence). The DNA for the CDR3 is TGTGCCAGCAGTCCCCTCGGGCCAGGGACTACCGAGCAGTACTTC. Translating gives CASSPLGPGTTEQYF.

The rearrangement uses TRBV21-1 and TRBJ2-6; the table's D gene call, TRBD1, was not cross checked with the DNA. TRBV21-1 is described as a pseudogene. The CDR3 length is 19 residues. The CDR3 loop is CASSYAGPGPAVDANVLTF. The DNA of the CDR3 is TGTGCCAGCAGCTATGCGGGGCCAGGGCCGGCGGTTGATGCCAACGTCCTGACTTTC.

In the case of this clonotype: Being one base from a much bigger clone, this may be a read error. The rearrangement links TRBV28 to TRBJ2-5, with 11 bases lining up with TRBD2. The CDR3 has 18 amino acids. In germline, CDR1 is MDHEN, CDR2 SYDVKM. V lost 6 bases and J lost 6; bases outside the gene matches: 18. The CDR3 coding sequence is TGTGCCAGCAGCAACGGCCGAATATCGACTAGCGGGGAACAGACCCAGTACTTC. Its protein is CASSNGRISTSGEQTQYF.

This clonotype was observed a few times. The chain has TRBV28 and TRBJ2-1; no reliable D call. This CDR3 contains 13 residues. Germline V gene sequence: CDR1 MDHEN, CDR2 SYDVKM. Between the trimmed V and J ends, which lost 8 bases and 8 bases, there was a span of 16 bases. CDR3 sequence (DNA): TGTGCCAGCCTCCCTGGGATTTCCGATGAGCAGTTCTTC. Translation: CASLPGISDEQFF.

The sample holds a few counts of this clonotype. V and J are TRBV20-1 and TRBJ2-1; 9 bases are shared with TRBD2. Germline CDR1 is DFQATT and CDR2 is SNEGSKA (reference sequence). The CDR3 is made up of 16 amino acids. Trimming took 3 bases from V and 5 from J; bases not matched to a gene: 11. The chain's CDR3 is CSASSSAGGRHNEQFF. CDR3 nucleotide sequence: TGCAGTGCTAGTAGTTCGGCGGGAGGGCGCCACAATGAGCAGTTCTTC.

The CDR3, as DNA: TGTGCCACGGAACCGACAGGGCCCACAGATACGCAGTATTTT. It is translated as CATEPTGPTDTQYF. The chain combines TRBV10-3 with TRBJ2-3; 7 bases align to TRBD1. Trimming at V came to 10 bases and at J to 2 bases, leaving 9 bases not matched to a gene. The CDR3 is 14 residues long. CDR1 ENHRY and CDR2 SYGVKD come from the germline V gene.

The table lists this clonotype with many counts. The chain combines TRBV5-1 with TRBJ2-1, with D hard to call. The CDR3 consists of 14 residues. Germline assignment: CDR1 SGHRS and CDR2 YFSETQ. V was trimmed by 4 bases and J by 4 bases, leaving 12 bases between them. The CDR3 region has the DNA TGCGCCAGCAGCACCGGCTCCCCGTACAATGAGCAGTTCTTC. Protein product: CASSTGSPYNEQFF. The full variable domain, with the rest looked up from reference TRBV5-1 and TRBJ2-1, is KAGVTQTPRYLIKTRGQQVTLSCSPISGHRSVSWYQQTPGQGLQFLFEYFSETQRNKGNFPGRFSGRQFSNSRSEMNVSTLELGDSALYLCASSTGSPYNEQFFGPGTRLTVL.

Turning to this clonotype: A much larger clonotype is one base distant, so this may be a read error. The rearrangement joins TRBV12-3 or TRBV12-4 to TRBJ1-1; a weak D match, TRBD1 (6 bases). Trimming removed 1 base at V and 3 bases at J, with 9 bases between. The CDR3 runs to 14 residues. CDR3 amino acids: CASSLEHRDTEAFF. CDR3 coding DNA: TGTGCCAGCAGTTTAGAGCACAGGGACACTGAAGCTTTCTTT.

The sample holds many counts of this clonotype. V is TRBV7-6 and J is TRBJ2-5; D is perhaps TRBD1 or TRBD2 (6 bases each). The CDR3 extends over 15 amino acids. CDR1 and CDR2 from the germline V gene are SGHVS and FNYEAQ. The V gene lost 2 bases and the J gene lost 5 bases, with 15 bases spanning the gap. In nucleotides, the CDR3 is TGTGCCAGCAGCTTACCTACGGGGGCGTCGGAGACCCAGTACTTC. Amino acid sequence: CASSLPTGASETQYF.

This clonotype was picked up a small number of times. This rearrangement joins TRBV7-9 to TRBJ2-7; D is unresolved. Germline V gene sequence: CDR1 SEHNR, CDR2 FQNEAQ (reference sequence). The CDR3 is made up of 14 amino acids. V was trimmed by 7 bases and J by 5 bases, leaving 18 bases between them. The CDR3 nucleotides are TGTGCCAGCACCACAGAAAGGAGTGGGAACGAGCAGTACTTC. It translates to CASTTERSGNEQYF.

This clonotype was counted only a few times. The chain carries TRBV10-3 and TRBJ1-2, with D uncertain. CDR3 length: 15 residues. V was shortened by 2 bases and J by 8 bases, with 18 bases between the two germline ends. Germline CDR1 reads ENHRY; CDR2 reads SYGVKD. CDR3 coding DNA: TGTGCCATCAGTGAGCGGTCTAAGGGAATTGAAGGCTACACCTTC. This sequence encodes CAISERSKGIEGYTF.

This clonotype was seen more than once but under ten times. The V call is TRBV30, the J call TRBJ1-1; TRBD1 matches at 8 bases. Germline V lookup: CDR1 GTSNPN, CDR2 SVGIG (reference sequence). The CDR3 is 14 residues long. V dropped 2 bases and J dropped 3; count of bases not matched to a gene: 5. The CDR3 bases are TGTGCCTGGAGTCCGAGGACAGGGTACACTGAAGCTTTCTTT. Translated, it gives CAWSPRTGYTEAFF.

The V and J genes are TRBV15 and TRBJ1-1, with 7 bases identical to TRBD1. CDR3 length: 15 amino acids. Germline V lookup: CDR1 LNHNV, CDR2 YYDKDF (reference sequence). J was trimmed by 7 bases and V by 0 bases; bases with no gene match: 8. DNA for the CDR3: TGTGCCACCAGCAGAGAGACGGTGACAGGGAGTGAAGCTTTCTTT. Residues: CATSRETVTGSEAFF.

This clonotype was picked up a small number of times. The gene calls are TRBV20-1 and TRBJ2-5; 7 nucleotides agree with TRBD2. The length of the CDR3 is 14 residues. With V trimmed by 6 bases and J by 1 base, 8 bases remained unmatched. The V gene's germline CDR1 is DFQATT and CDR2 SNEGSKA (reference sequence). CDR3 region: CSARTGTTQETQYF. The CDR3 DNA reads TGCAGTGCCAGGACCGGGACTACCCAAGAGACCCAGTACTTC.

In its sample, this clonotype was seen many times. The genes are TRBV12-3 or TRBV12-4 and TRBJ2-7, with D possibly being TRBD1 (5 bases). The CDR3 consists of 13 residues. With 4 bases removed from V and 4 bases from J, the gap between germline ends came to 11 bases. CDR3 sequence reads: CASSSRQIYEQYF. The CDR3, as DNA: TGTGCCAGCAGTTCCCGACAGATTTACGAGCAGTACTTC.

This clonotype was found a few times. CDR3 DNA: TGTGCCACCAGCAGAGCCGGAGGACAGCAAGAGACCCAGTACTTC. Translation: CATSRAGGQQETQYF. The rearrangement joins TRBV15 to TRBJ2-5; perhaps TRBD1 as D (6 bases). The germline CDR1 and CDR2 sequences are LNHNV and YYDKDF (reference sequence). Trimming shortened V by 1 base and J by 2 bases, and 11 bases separated the two germline ends. The length of the CDR3 is 15 residues.

The table lists this clonotype with a few counts. CDR3 in amino acids: CASSLGGPYTEAFF. CDR3 sequence (DNA): TGTGCCAGCAGTTTAGGAGGGCCGTACACTGAAGCTTTCTTT. The chain employs TRBV12-3 or TRBV12-4 and TRBJ1-1; D is unresolved. The CDR3 is 14 residues long. V was shortened by 1 base and J by 3 bases, with 9 bases between the two germline ends.

At least ten counts were recorded for this clonotype. The rearrangement links TRBV29-1 to TRBJ2-3; D perhaps matches TRBD1 (5 bases). Germline-derived CDR1 and CDR2 are SQVTM and ANQGSEA. The V gene lost 2 bases and the J gene lost 2 bases, with 14 bases spanning the gap. The CDR3 loop spans 15 amino acids. The CDR3 sequence is CSVESLPGHTDTQYF. Here the CDR3 DNA reads TGCAGCGTTGAATCGCTTCCCGGACACACAGATACGCAGTATTTT.

This chain uses TRBV15 with TRBJ2-7, with TRBD1 matching over 7 bases. CDR3 length: 18 residues. Germline CDR1 and CDR2: LNHNV and YYDKDF (reference sequence). The V and J ends lost 3 bases and 2 bases, in that order; junction bases with no gene match: 16. The CDR3 spells CATSSHPKGANPTYEQYF. The CDR3 coding sequence is TGTGCCACCAGCAGCCACCCAAAGGGGGCAAACCCTACCTACGAGCAGTACTTC.

The J gene is TRBJ2-7, the V gene TRBV6-1; D remains ambiguous. The CDR3 runs to 14 residues. Germline loops: CDR1 MNHNS, CDR2 SASEGT. The V gene lost 5 bases and the J gene lost 3 bases, with 14 bases spanning the gap. The CDR3 coding sequence is TGTGCCAGCAGTCCCCTCAGGACGGTCTACGAGCAGTACTTC. It is translated as CASSPLRTVYEQYF.

This clonotype was counted only a few times. The V call is TRBV12-3 or TRBV12-4, the J call TRBJ2-7; 9 bases align to TRBD2. The V segment lost 1 base and the J segment 7 bases; nucleotides outside the gene matches: 8. There are 15 residues in the CDR3. The CDR3 loop reads CASSLGVAGVGEQYF. CDR3 bases: TGTGCCAGCAGTTTAGGGGTAGCGGGAGTGGGGGAGCAGTACTTC.

This clonotype was recorded at least ten times. The chain is built from TRBV12-3 or TRBV12-4 and TRBJ1-1, with D possibly matching TRBD1 (5 bases). CDR3 length: 14 amino acids. The ends were cut back, 6 bases at V and 0 bases at J, with 11 bases in the middle. The chain's CDR3 is CASSSGLLNTEAFF. The CDR3 DNA is TGTGCCAGCAGCTCGGGACTCCTGAACACTGAAGCTTTCTTT.

This clonotype was seen at least ten times. The chain uses TRBV18 and TRBJ2-7; 8 bases align to TRBD1. This CDR3 is built from 17 residues. Germline assignment: CDR1 KGHSH and CDR2 LQKENI. V lost 4 bases to trimming and J lost 5 bases; unmatched junction nucleotides: 16. CDR3 sequence reads: CASSLSTIRTGFHEQYF. In nucleotides, the CDR3 is TGTGCCAGCTCACTCTCAACAATCCGGACAGGGTTCCACGAGCAGTACTTC. The full variable domain, in which reference TRBV18 and TRBJ2-7 provide the parts outside the CDR3, is NAGVMQNPRHLVRRRGQEARLRCSPMKGHSHVYWYRQLPEEGLKFMVYLQKENIIDESGMPKERFSAEFPKEGPSILRIQQVVRGDSAAYFCASSLSTIRTGFHEQYFGPGTRLTVT.

This clonotype was observed a few times. The V call is TRBV20-1, the J call TRBJ2-7; D gene unclear. There are 11 residues in the CDR3. Germline assignment: CDR1 DFQATT and CDR2 SNEGSKA (reference sequence). Trimming removed 5 bases at V and 7 bases at J, with 12 bases between. CDR3 sequence: CSASRIGEQYF. Here the CDR3 DNA reads TGCAGTGCTTCTAGAATTGGGGAGCAGTACTTC.

The V gene is TRBV20-1, the J gene TRBJ2-7; tentatively, D is TRBD1 (5 bases). Germline V gene data show CDR1 as DFQATT and CDR2 as SNEGSKA (reference sequence). The CDR3 totals 14 residues. Trimming cost V 1 base and J 4 bases, with 14 bases left between them. This CDR3 reads CSARVDSKGYEQYF. Written as DNA, the CDR3 is TGCAGTGCTAGAGTTGACTCCAAGGGGTACGAGCAGTACTTC.

This clonotype was detected a few times. The chain recombines TRBV20-1 with TRBJ1-1, with unresolved D. With 1 base removed from V and 1 base from J, the gap between germline ends came to 10 bases. This CDR3 is built from 14 residues. The V gene's germline CDR1 is DFQATT and CDR2 SNEGSKA (reference sequence). The CDR3 is CSARVNTKNTEAFF. CDR3 bases: TGCAGTGCTAGAGTTAACACCAAGAACACTGAAGCTTTCTTT.

The chain couples TRBV15 to TRBJ2-7; TRBD2 matches 10 bases. From germline, CDR1 is LNHNV and CDR2 YYDKDF (reference sequence). V was clipped by 0 bases and J by 7 bases; unmatched bases: 3. The CDR3 covers 14 residues. CDR3 nucleotides: TGTGCCACCAGCAGAGATAATAGCGGGAGGGAGCAGTACTTC. Encoded protein: CATSRDNSGREQYF.

This clonotype was seen a handful of times. The genes are TRBV7-2 and TRBJ2-1, with 8 positions matching TRBD2. The CDR3 extends over 15 amino acids. Germline loops: CDR1 SGHTA, CDR2 FQGNSA. Trimming removed 6 bases from V and 4 bases from J; junction bases left unmatched: 8. This CDR3 is CASRPTSGHYNEQFF. In DNA form, the CDR3 reads TGTGCCAGCAGGCCCACTAGCGGCCATTACAATGAGCAGTTCTTC.

The chain combines TRBV11-2 with TRBJ2-3; 7 bases align to TRBD2. J was trimmed by 6 bases and V by 8 bases; bases with no gene match: 5. The CDR3 length is 12 residues. Germline loops: CDR1 SGHAT, CDR2 FQNNGV. DNA for the CDR3: TGTGCCAGCCAGAGCGGGACGGATACGCAGTATTTT. Encoded protein: CASQSGTDTQYF.